This T cell receptor (beta chain) was retrieved from a study of T cell responses to AZD1222 COVID-19 vaccine. Data came from immunoSEQ multiplex PCR; TCRdb stores just in-frame clones and leaves some out. The top ten hold 9.5% to 15% of the sample, which has approximately 120,000 clones, 88% seen once. V gave up 6 bases and J gave up 0 bases, with 13 bases separating them. Per the germline V gene, CDR1 is MNHEY and CDR2 is SVGAGI. This CDR3 comprises 15 residues. This receptor was obtained from an adult in good health. Sequenced here: peripheral blood, sampled on day 0 of MenACWY control vaccination. This chain connects TRBV6-5 to TRBJ2-3; perhaps TRBD1 as D (6 bases). The CDR3 region is CASSRTETSTDTQYF. In DNA form, the CDR3 reads TGTGCCAGCAGCAGGACAGAAACTAGCACAGATACGCAGTATTTT.